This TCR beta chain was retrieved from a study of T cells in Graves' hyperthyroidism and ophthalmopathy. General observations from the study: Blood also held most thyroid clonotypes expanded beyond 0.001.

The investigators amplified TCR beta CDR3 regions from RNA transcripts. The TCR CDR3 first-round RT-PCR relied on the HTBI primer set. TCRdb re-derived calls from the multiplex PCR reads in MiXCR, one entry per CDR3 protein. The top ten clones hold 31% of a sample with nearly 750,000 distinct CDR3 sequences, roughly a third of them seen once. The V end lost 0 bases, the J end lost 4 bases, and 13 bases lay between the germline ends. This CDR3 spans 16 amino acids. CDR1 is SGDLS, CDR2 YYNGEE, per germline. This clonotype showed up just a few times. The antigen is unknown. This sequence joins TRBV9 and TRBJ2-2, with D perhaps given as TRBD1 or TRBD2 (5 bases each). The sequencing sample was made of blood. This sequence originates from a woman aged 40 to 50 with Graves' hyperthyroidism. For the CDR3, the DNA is TGTGCCAGCAGCGTAGCGGGGACGGTGCCCACCGGGGAGCTGTTTTTT. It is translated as CASSVAGTVPTGELFF.